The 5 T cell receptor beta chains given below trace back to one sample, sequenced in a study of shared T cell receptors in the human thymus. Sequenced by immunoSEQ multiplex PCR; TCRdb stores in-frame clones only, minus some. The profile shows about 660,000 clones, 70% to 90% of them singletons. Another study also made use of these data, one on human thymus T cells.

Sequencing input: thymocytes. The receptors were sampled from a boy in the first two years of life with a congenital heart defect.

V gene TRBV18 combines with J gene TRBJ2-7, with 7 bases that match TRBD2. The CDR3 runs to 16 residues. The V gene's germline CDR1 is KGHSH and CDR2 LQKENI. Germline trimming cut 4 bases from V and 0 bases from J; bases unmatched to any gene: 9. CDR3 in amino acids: CASSRPPSGSSYEQYF. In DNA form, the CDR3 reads TGTGCCAGCTCACGTCCCCCTAGCGGAAGCTCCTACGAGCAGTACTTC.

The CDR3 coding sequence is TGCAGCGCTCGGGAGAACTACGAGCAGTACTTC. It codes for CSARENYEQYF. The chain recombines TRBV29-1 with TRBJ2-7; a possible D gene is TRBD2 (6 bases). V lost 7 bases to trimming and J lost 3 bases, with 10 bases between them. CDR1 is SQVTM, CDR2 ANQGSEA, per germline. This CDR3 contains 11 residues.

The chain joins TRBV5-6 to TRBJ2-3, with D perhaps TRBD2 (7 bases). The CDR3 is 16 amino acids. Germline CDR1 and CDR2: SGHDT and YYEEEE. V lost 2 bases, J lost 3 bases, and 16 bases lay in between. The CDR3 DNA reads TGTGCCAGCAGCTTAGTCAGGGGAGGGTGTACAGATACGCAGTATTTT. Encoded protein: CASSLVRGGCTDTQYF.

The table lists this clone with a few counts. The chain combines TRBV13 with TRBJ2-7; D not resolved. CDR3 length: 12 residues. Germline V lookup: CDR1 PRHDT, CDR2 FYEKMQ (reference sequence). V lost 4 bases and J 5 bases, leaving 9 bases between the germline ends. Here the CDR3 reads CASSSGAHEQYF. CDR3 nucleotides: TGTGCCAGCAGCTCGGGTGCCCACGAGCAGTACTTC.

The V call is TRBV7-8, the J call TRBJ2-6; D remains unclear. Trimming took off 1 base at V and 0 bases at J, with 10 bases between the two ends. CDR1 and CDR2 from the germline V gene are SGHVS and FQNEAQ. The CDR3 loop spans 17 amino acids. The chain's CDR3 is CASSLVADGSGANVLTF. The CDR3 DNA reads TGTGCCAGCAGCTTAGTGGCGGATGGCTCTGGGGCCAACGTCCTGACTTTC.